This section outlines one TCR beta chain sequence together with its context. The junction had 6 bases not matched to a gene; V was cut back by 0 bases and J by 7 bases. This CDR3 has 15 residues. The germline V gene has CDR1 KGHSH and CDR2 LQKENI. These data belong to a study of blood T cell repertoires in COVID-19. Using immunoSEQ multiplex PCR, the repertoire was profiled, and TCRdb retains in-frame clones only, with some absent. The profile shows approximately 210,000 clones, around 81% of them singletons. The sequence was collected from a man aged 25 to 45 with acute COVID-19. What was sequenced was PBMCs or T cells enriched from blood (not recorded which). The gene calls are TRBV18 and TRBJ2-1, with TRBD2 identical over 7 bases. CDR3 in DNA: TGTGCCAGCTCACCACCAAGCGGGGTATTAAATGAGCAGTTCTTC. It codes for CASSPPSGVLNEQFF.